The rows below give T cell receptor beta chains drawn from one sample of a study of memory CD8 T cells in hepatitis C reinfection. Assay: immunoSEQ multiplex PCR; the TCRdb copy retains only in-frame clones and omits some. Here the sample spans some 44,000 clones, nearly 90% being singletons. What was sequenced was naive CD8+ T cells sorted from blood. Source of these receptors: a man younger than 35 with hepatitis C virus infection. CDR3s include the opening cysteine and the closing phenylalanine or tryptophan. The D gene is left open where the match is weak. Only part of the rows carry a size: once, few, many, or a class if the clone is expanded.

V gene	clone size	D gene	J gene	CDR3 protein	CDR3 DNA
TRBV4-1	-	-	TRBJ2-2	CASSQDTGYTGELFF	TGCGCCAGCAGCCAAGATACGGGGTACACCGGGGAGCTGTTTTTT
TRBV7-9	-	-	TRBJ1-1	CASSLDEGLNTEAFF	TGTGCCAGCAGCTTAGATGAGGGCTTGAACACTGAAGCTTTCTTT
TRBV9	-	-	TRBJ2-3	CASSEGGSGVTDTQYF	TGTGCCAGCAGTGAGGGGGGGAGCGGGGTTACAGATACGCAGTATTTT
TRBV5-1	-	TRBD1	TRBJ1-1	CASSSRNRGTEAFF	TGCGCCAGCAGCTCCAGAAACAGGGGCACTGAAGCTTTCTTT
TRBV7-8	-	-	TRBJ2-1	CASSFSGYNEQFF	TGTGCCAGCAGCTTCTCGGGGTACAATGAGCAGTTCTTC
TRBV6-1	-	-	TRBJ1-2	CASSDATGIGYTF	TGTGCCAGCAGTGACGCTACAGGGATTGGCTACACCTTC
TRBV27	-	TRBD1	TRBJ2-7	CASGTGNYYEQYF	TGTGCCAGCGGGACAGGCAACTACTACGAGCAGTACTTC
TRBV7-6	-	TRBD1	TRBJ2-7	CASSLGGQSDEQYF	TGTGCCAGCAGCTTAGGGGGACAGTCTGATGAGCAGTACTTC
TRBV27	-	-	TRBJ2-7	CASSLSPSGDYEQYF	TGTGCCAGCAGTTTATCCCCGTCGGGGGACTACGAGCAGTACTTC
TRBV2	-	TRBD2	TRBJ2-1	CAGSVLAVSYNEQFF	TGTGCCGGCAGCGTACTAGCGGTCTCCTACAATGAGCAGTTCTTC
TRBV6-5	few	TRBD1	TRBJ1-5	CASSFQQGSSQPQHF	TGTGCCAGCAGTTTCCAACAGGGGTCGAGTCAGCCCCAGCATTTT
TRBV6-6	-	TRBD2	TRBJ2-1	CATLAGEWGNEQFF	TGTGCCACCCTAGCGGGAGAATGGGGAAATGAGCAGTTCTTC
TRBV15	-	-	TRBJ2-3	CATSRRETGWVGGDTQYF	TGTGCCACCAGCAGACGGGAGACAGGGTGGGTAGGGGGGGATACGCAGTATTTT
TRBV6-1	-	TRBD1	TRBJ2-5	CASSDPDRQETQYF	TGTGCCAGCAGTGACCCGGACAGGCAAGAGACCCAGTACTTC
TRBV11-1	-	-	TRBJ1-2	CASSFSPGYGYTF	TGTGCCAGCAGCTTCTCTCCGGGATATGGCTACACCTTC
TRBV6-5	-	-	TRBJ2-2	CASSYSPTGNTGELFF	TGTGCCAGCAGTTACTCTCCGACAGGGAACACCGGGGAGCTGTTTTTT
TRBV5-1	-	TRBD1	TRBJ1-2	CASRLQGLGARYGYTF	TGCGCCAGCAGACTACAGGGGCTCGGGGCTAGGTATGGCTACACCTTC
TRBV4-2	few	-	TRBJ1-4	CASSQDSTTNEKLFF	TGTGCCAGCAGCCAAGATTCAACAACTAATGAAAAACTGTTTTTT
TRBV28	-	TRBD2	TRBJ2-3	CASSLRAGGIADTQYF	TGCGCCAGCAGTTTAAGAGCGGGAGGAATAGCAGATACGCAGTATTTT
TRBV7-9	few	-	TRBJ1-1	CASSWARLTTEAFF	TGTGCCAGCAGCTGGGCAAGGCTGACGACTGAAGCTTTCTTT
TRBV29-1	-	-	TRBJ2-2	CSVETGNTGELFF	TGCAGCGTTGAAACCGGGAACACCGGGGAGCTGTTTTTT
TRBV19	once	-	TRBJ1-3	CASSAGGPGNTIYF	TGTGCCAGTAGTGCCGGGGGGCCTGGAAACACCATATATTTT
TRBV2	-	TRBD1	TRBJ1-2	CASSEAALGQGVNYGYTF	TGTGCCAGCAGTGAAGCGGCCTTGGGACAGGGAGTAAACTATGGCTACACCTTC
TRBV7-9	-	TRBD2	TRBJ2-3	CASSLGPLAGDTDTQYF	TGTGCCAGCAGCTTAGGCCCACTAGCGGGGGACACAGATACGCAGTATTTT
TRBV6-1	-	-	TRBJ1-1	CASSALGRLNTEAFF	TGTGCCAGCAGTGCACTAGGACGGCTGAACACTGAAGCTTTCTTT
TRBV19	-	-	TRBJ2-7	CASSSRLDPYEQYF	TGTGCCAGTAGTTCCCGACTAGATCCCTACGAGCAGTACTTC
TRBV6-5	-	TRBD2	TRBJ2-1	CASSSIAGGSYNEQFF	TGTGCCAGCAGTTCCATAGCGGGAGGTTCATACAATGAGCAGTTCTTC
TRBV27	-	-	TRBJ2-7	CASRPGDSNYEQYF	TGTGCCAGTCGCCCGGGGGACAGCAACTACGAGCAGTACTTC
TRBV19	-	-	TRBJ2-1	CASSIADNEQFF	TGTGCCAGTAGTATAGCAGACAATGAGCAGTTCTTC
TRBV14	-	TRBD2	TRBJ2-7	CASSLVAGGAREQYF	TGTGCCAGCAGCCTTGTAGCGGGAGGGGCTAGAGAGCAGTACTTC
TRBV11-3	-	TRBD2	TRBJ2-1	CASSSGRAYNEQFF	TGTGCCAGCAGTAGCGGGAGGGCTTACAATGAGCAGTTCTTC
TRBV28	-	-	TRBJ2-2	CASSPSGLNTGELFF	TGTGCCAGCAGTCCCTCGGGACTGAACACCGGGGAGCTGTTTTTT
TRBV5-1	-	TRBD1	TRBJ2-7	CASSTRDRVAEQYF	TGCGCCAGCAGCACCCGGGACAGGGTCGCCGAGCAGTACTTC
TRBV7-9	-	TRBD1	TRBJ1-4	CASSFRQGVAEKLFF	TGTGCCAGCAGCTTCCGACAGGGGGTGGCCGAAAAACTGTTTTTT
TRBV5-1	-	TRBD1	TRBJ1-1	CASRGEQGGNTEAFF	TGCGCCAGCAGGGGCGAACAGGGGGGGAACACTGAAGCTTTCTTT
TRBV28	-	TRBD2	TRBJ2-1	CASSLGGLAQFF	TGTGCCAGCAGTTTAGGGGGACTAGCGCAGTTCTTC
TRBV4-1	-	-	TRBJ2-5	CASSQIIEREQYF	TGCGCCAGCAGCCAAATCATAGAAAGGGAGCAGTACTTC
TRBV7-9	-	-	TRBJ1-1	CASSRPGNTEAFF	TGTGCCAGCAGCCGCCCAGGGAACACTGAAGCTTTCTTT
TRBV4-1	-	TRBD1	TRBJ1-1	CASSQVFLQGAAEAFF	TGCGCCAGCAGCCAAGTTTTCTTACAGGGGGCTGCTGAAGCTTTCTTT
TRBV5-1	few	-	TRBJ2-7	CASSPGLEQYF	TGCGCCAGCAGCCCCGGTCTCGAGCAGTACTTC
TRBV30	-	-	TRBJ2-1	CAWSVGGEQFF	TGTGCCTGGAGTGTCGGTGGTGAGCAGTTCTTC
TRBV4-1	-	-	TRBJ1-1	CASSQVRRGTEAFF	TGCGCCAGCAGCCAAGTTAGGCGAGGCACTGAAGCTTTCTTT
TRBV7-6	-	-	TRBJ2-3	CASSLYPSGTDTQYF	TGTGCCAGCAGCTTATACCCTAGCGGCACAGATACGCAGTATTTT
TRBV6-5	-	TRBD1	TRBJ2-5	CASSPDRGETQYF	TGTGCCAGCAGCCCTGACAGGGGTGAGACCCAGTACTTC
TRBV12-5	-	-	TRBJ1-5	CASGLGRRREPQHF	TGTGCTAGTGGTTTGGGTCGCCGCAGGGAGCCCCAGCATTTT
TRBV15	-	TRBD1	TRBJ1-2	CATSRATGETRGYTF	TGTGCCACCAGCAGAGCCACAGGGGAAACTCGGGGCTACACCTTC
TRBV11-2	-	-	TRBJ2-1	CASRVGLSSYNEQFF	TGTGCCAGCAGAGTTGGACTGTCCTCCTACAATGAGCAGTTCTTC
TRBV23-1	-	-	TRBJ1-4	CASSQSGRVGISNEKLFF	TGCGCCAGCAGTCAAAGTGGCAGGGTCGGTATCTCTAATGAAAAACTGTTTTTT
TRBV4-3	-	-	TRBJ2-3	CASSQDGGSTDTQYF	TGCGCCAGCAGCCAAGATGGGGGCAGCACAGATACGCAGTATTTT
TRBV30	-	-	TRBJ1-2	CASSRGAGGYTF	TGTGCCTCCTCCCGGGGGGCTGGCGGCTACACCTTC
TRBV7-2	-	TRBD2	TRBJ2-3	CASSLLAGPKDF	TGTGCCAGCAGCCTTCTAGCGGGACCTAAGGATTTT
TRBV6-4	once	-	TRBJ2-1	CASSEDTYSYNEQFF	TGTGCCAGCAGTGAAGACACCTACTCCTACAATGAGCAGTTCTTC
TRBV27	-	-	TRBJ1-5	CASSGLNQPQHF	TGTGCCAGCAGTGGTCTAAATCAGCCCCAGCATTTT
TRBV6-1	-	-	TRBJ2-4	CASRLTNIQYF	TGTGCCAGCAGACTTACAAACATTCAGTACTTC
TRBV5-4	-	TRBD1	TRBJ1-1	CASSSGQGTEAFF	TGTGCCAGCAGCTCCGGACAGGGGACTGAAGCTTTCTTT
TRBV25-1	once	-	TRBJ2-1	CASSLGGEQFF	TGTGCCAGCAGCCTGGGAGGTGAGCAGTTCTTC
TRBV7-3	-	TRBD2	TRBJ2-1	CASSPGLADSYNEQFF	TGTGCCAGCAGCCCGGGACTAGCGGACTCCTACAATGAGCAGTTCTTC
TRBV29-1	-	-	TRBJ2-3	CSGADGITDTQYF	TGCAGCGGGGCGGACGGGATCACAGATACGCAGTATTTT